This section outlines one TCR beta chain sequence together with its context. Its antigen is unidentified. Assay used: immunoSEQ multiplex PCR; TCRdb lists only in-frame clones, some missing. The profile shows 80,000 to 100,000 clones, around 83% of them singletons. This specimen belongs to a study of graft-versus-host responses after intestinal transplantation. Study results and caveats: High graft-versus-host to host-versus-graft clonal ratios were seen in allografts of patients with graft-donor T cell macrochimerism.

This CDR3 comprises 14 residues. V trimming: 4 bases; J trimming: 4 bases; junction bases outside the gene matches: 4. Per germline, CDR1 SGHTA and CDR2 FQGTGA. This chain connects TRBV7-3 to TRBJ1-2; 9 bases are shared with TRBD1. Sample: unstimulated CD8+ T cells sorted from spleen or lymph node cells, taken before intestinal transplant. This clonotype originated in a human donor who received an intestinal transplant. CDR3 amino acids: CASSSTGGGYGYTF. DNA of the CDR3: TGTGCCAGCAGCTCGACAGGGGGAGGCTATGGCTACACCTTC.